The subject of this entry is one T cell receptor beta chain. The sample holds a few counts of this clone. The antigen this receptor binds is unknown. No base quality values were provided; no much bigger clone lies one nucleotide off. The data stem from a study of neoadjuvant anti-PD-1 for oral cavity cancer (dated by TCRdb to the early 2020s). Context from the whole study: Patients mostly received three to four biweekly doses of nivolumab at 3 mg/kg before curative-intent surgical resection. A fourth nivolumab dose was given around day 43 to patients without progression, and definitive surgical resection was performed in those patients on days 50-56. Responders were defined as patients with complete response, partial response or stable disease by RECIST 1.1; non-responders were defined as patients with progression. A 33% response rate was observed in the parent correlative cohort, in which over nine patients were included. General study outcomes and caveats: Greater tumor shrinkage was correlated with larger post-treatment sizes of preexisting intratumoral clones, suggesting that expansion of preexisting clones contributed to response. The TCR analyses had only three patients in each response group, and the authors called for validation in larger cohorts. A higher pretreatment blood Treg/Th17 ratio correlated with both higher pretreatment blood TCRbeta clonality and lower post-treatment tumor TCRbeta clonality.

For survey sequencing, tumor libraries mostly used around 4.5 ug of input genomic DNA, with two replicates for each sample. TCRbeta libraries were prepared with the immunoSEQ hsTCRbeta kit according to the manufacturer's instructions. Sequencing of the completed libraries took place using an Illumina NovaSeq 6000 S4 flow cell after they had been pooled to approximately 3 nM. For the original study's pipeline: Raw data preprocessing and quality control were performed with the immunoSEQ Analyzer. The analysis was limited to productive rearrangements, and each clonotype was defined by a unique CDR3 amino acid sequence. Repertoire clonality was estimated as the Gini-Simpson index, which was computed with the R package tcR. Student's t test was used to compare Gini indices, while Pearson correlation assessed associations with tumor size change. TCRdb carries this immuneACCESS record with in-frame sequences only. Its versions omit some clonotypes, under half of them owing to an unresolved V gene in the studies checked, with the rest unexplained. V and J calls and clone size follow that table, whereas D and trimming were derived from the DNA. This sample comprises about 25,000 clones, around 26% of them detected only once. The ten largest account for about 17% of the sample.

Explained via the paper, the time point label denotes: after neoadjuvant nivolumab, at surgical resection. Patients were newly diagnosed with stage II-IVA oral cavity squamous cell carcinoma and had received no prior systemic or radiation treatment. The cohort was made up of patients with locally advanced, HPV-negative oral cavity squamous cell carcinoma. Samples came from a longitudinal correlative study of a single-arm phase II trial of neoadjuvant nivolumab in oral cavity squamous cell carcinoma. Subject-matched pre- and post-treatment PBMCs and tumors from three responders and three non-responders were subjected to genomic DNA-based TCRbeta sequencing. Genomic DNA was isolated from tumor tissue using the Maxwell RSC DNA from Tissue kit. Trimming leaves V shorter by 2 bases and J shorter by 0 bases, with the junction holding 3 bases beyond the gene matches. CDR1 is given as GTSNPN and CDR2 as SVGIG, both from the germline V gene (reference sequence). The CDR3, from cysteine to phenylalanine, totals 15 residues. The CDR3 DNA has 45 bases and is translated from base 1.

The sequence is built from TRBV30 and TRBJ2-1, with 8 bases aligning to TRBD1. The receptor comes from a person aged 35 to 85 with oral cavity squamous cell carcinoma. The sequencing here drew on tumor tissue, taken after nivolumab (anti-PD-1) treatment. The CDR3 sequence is CAWSRQGSSYNEQFF. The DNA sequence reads TGTGCCTGGAGTAGACAGGGGAGCTCCTACAATGAGCAGTTCTTC.